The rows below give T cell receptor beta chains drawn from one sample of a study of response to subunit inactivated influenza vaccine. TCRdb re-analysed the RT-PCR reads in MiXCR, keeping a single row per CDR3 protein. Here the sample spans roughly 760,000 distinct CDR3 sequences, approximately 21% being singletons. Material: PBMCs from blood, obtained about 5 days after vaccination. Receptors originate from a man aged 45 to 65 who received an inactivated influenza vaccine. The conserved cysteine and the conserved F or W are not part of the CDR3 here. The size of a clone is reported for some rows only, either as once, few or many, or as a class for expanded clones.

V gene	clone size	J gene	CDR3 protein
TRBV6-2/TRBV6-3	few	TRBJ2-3	ASSYSSGGRNTQY
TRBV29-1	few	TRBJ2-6	SADVSGANVLT
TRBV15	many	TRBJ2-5	ATSRDRETQY
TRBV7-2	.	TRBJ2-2	ASRAMAGRTGELF
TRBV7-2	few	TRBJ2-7	ASSLMGLAGAYEQY
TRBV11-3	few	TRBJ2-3	ASSLIAGPTDTQY
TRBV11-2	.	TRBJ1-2	ASSLVVAETNYGYT
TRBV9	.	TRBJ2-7	ASSVGLSTSGSAGQY
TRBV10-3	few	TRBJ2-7	AIRDRNYEQY
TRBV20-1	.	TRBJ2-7	SAGGTASTYEQY
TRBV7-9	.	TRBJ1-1	ASSPRGFAF
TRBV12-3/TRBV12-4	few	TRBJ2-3	ASSRGREYGRTDTQY
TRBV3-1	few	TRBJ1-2	ASSQFDGYT
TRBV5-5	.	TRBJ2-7	ASSLVGGGGLREQY
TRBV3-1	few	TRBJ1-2	ASSQDIRTGLFYGYT
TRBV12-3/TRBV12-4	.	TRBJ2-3	ASSPSGTSTDTQY
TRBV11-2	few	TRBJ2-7	ASSSAPRDYEQY
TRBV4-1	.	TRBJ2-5	ASSDPGVGETQY
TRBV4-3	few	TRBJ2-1	ASSQGGLVAYNEQF
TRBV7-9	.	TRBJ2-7	ASSLAWGSYEQY
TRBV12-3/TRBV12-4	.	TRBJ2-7	ASSSRTSGGIYEQY
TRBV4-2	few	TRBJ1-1	ASSPAVGRAGRGLNTEAF
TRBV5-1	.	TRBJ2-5	ASSLAKNQETQY
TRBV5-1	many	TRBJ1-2	ASSSGRWYGYT
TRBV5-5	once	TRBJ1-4	ASSLAAGWGEKLF
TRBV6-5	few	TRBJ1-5	ASSFDRSNQPQH
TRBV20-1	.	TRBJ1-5	SVASNQPQH
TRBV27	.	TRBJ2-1	ASSLRPSGSSYNEQF